Listed below are T cell receptor beta chains from one sample, sequenced in a study of memory CD4+ T cells and cytomegalovirus serostatus. Here immunoSEQ multiplex PCR was the method, and the copy in TCRdb shows in-frame clones only, minus some. Of some 54,000 clones in the sample, 83% were seen once. Material for sequencing was memory CD4+ T cells from blood. These receptors were collected from an adult in good health and CMV-seropositive. The CDR3 runs from the conserved cysteine through the conserved F or W. The order of the fields is D gene, V gene, J gene, clone size, CDR3 DNA, CDR3 protein. A D gene is named only where the DNA matches it firmly. Clone size is shown for a subset of rows, as once, few, many or a class of expanded clone.

d_call: NA; v_call: TRBV7-8; j_call: TRBJ2-6; clone_size: NA; cdr3_nt: TGTGCCAGCAGCCCAAACATGAGAGGAGACGTCCTGACTTTC; cdr3_aa: CASSPNMRGDVLTF
d_call: NA; v_call: TRBV4-3; j_call: TRBJ2-3; clone_size: NA; cdr3_nt: TGCGCCAGCAGCCAGGGGACTTACTACACAGATACGCAGTATTTT; cdr3_aa: CASSQGTYYTDTQYF
d_call: NA; v_call: TRBV7-6; j_call: TRBJ2-1; clone_size: NA; cdr3_nt: TGTGCCAGCAGCACCGACCGGGGCCGCAACAATGAGCAGTTCTTC; cdr3_aa: CASSTDRGRNNEQFF
d_call: NA; v_call: TRBV5-4; j_call: TRBJ1-3; clone_size: once; cdr3_nt: TGTGCCAGCAGCTTGGATCTCTCTGGAAACACCATATATTTT; cdr3_aa: CASSLDLSGNTIYF
d_call: NA; v_call: TRBV5-1; j_call: TRBJ1-1; clone_size: NA; cdr3_nt: TGCGCCAGCAGCTTGATCGCGAGGAACACTGAAGCTTTCTTT; cdr3_aa: CASSLIARNTEAFF
d_call: NA; v_call: TRBV10-3; j_call: TRBJ2-7; clone_size: NA; cdr3_nt: TGTGCCATCAGTGAGTCTCCTGGGCTAGCAGGCTACGAGCAGTACTTC; cdr3_aa: CAISESPGLAGYEQYF
d_call: NA; v_call: TRBV10-1; j_call: TRBJ2-5; clone_size: NA; cdr3_nt: TGCGCCAGCAGTGAGTCTCTGGGGGAGACCCAGTACTTC; cdr3_aa: CASSESLGETQYF
d_call: NA; v_call: TRBV7-9; j_call: TRBJ1-1; clone_size: few; cdr3_nt: TGTGCCAGCGGAATCCTCATGAACACTGAAGCTTTCTTT; cdr3_aa: CASGILMNTEAFF
d_call: NA; v_call: TRBV28; j_call: TRBJ2-1; clone_size: NA; cdr3_nt: TGTGCCAGCAGTTTAGGTAGCGGCAGTTACAATGAGCAGTTCTTC; cdr3_aa: CASSLGSGSYNEQFF
d_call: NA; v_call: TRBV15; j_call: TRBJ2-6; clone_size: NA; cdr3_nt: TGTGCCACCAGCAGAGATCTGGGGACCGCGTCTGGGGCCAACGTCCTGACTTTC; cdr3_aa: CATSRDLGTASGANVLTF
d_call: TRBD1; v_call: TRBV5-4; j_call: TRBJ2-5; clone_size: NA; cdr3_nt: TGTGCCAGCAGCTTGGGGGACAGGGGTCCGGAGACCCAGTACTTC; cdr3_aa: CASSLGDRGPETQYF
d_call: NA; v_call: TRBV7-2; j_call: TRBJ2-7; clone_size: NA; cdr3_nt: TGTGCCAGCAGCTTAGCGCTTAGGCGGGATTACGAGCAGTACTTC; cdr3_aa: CASSLALRRDYEQYF
d_call: NA; v_call: TRBV2; j_call: TRBJ1-2; clone_size: NA; cdr3_nt: TGTGCCAGCAGTGAACAGGAAAACTATGGCTACACCTTC; cdr3_aa: CASSEQENYGYTF
d_call: NA; v_call: TRBV7-7; j_call: TRBJ2-2; clone_size: NA; cdr3_nt: TGTGCCAGCAGTCGTACAGGCTCGAACACCGGGGAGCTGTTTTTT; cdr3_aa: CASSRTGSNTGELFF
d_call: NA; v_call: TRBV7-2; j_call: TRBJ2-2; clone_size: few; cdr3_nt: TGTGCCAGCAGCTTTAGAGGGATCACCGGGGAGCTGTTTTTT; cdr3_aa: CASSFRGITGELFF
d_call: NA; v_call: TRBV6-5; j_call: TRBJ2-7; clone_size: NA; cdr3_nt: TGTGCCAGCAGTAACTCCGGGACGCGGGGTTACTACGAGCAGTACTTC; cdr3_aa: CASSNSGTRGYYEQYF